The clone carrying this T cell receptor beta chain has a count of ten or more. What it recognizes is unknown. CDR3 length: 14 amino acids. V was cut by 2 bases and J by 2 bases, with 10 bases left in between. Germline V CDR1 and CDR2: SGHKS, YYEKEE (reference sequence). The data are from a study of T cells in Graves' hyperthyroidism and ophthalmopathy. Findings and caveats of the study: Median prediction lead before ophthalmopathy onset was 6.5 months with the model.

TCR beta CDR3 region amplification was performed from RNA transcripts. The primer set for the first-round RT-PCR of the TCR CDR3 was HTBI. In TCRdb, the multiplex PCR reads were re-called with MiXCR into one record per CDR3 protein. The table lists approximately 400,000 distinct CDR3 sequences, about 15% of them singletons. Pregnant or lactating patients were excluded, as were those with uncontrolled infection or other autoimmune disease. This receptor was obtained from a woman in her 30s with Graves' hyperthyroidism. V gene TRBV5-5 combines with J gene TRBJ2-5, with D unresolved. The sample comprised blood. As DNA, the CDR3 is TGTGCCAGCAGCTTATCAGTGTCGCAAGAGACCCAGTACTTC. Encoded protein: CASSLSVSQETQYF.